This TCR beta chain was recovered during a study of T cell responses to AZD1222 COVID-19 vaccine. The overall study: Second doses were pooled across both intervals (about 4 or about 12 weeks). Study-wide results and limits: Close to half of spike-specific TCRs reportedly recognize unmutated variant regions. Baseline seropositives among AZD1222 recipients totaled only six or seven. Donors were largely white British and mainly female; clonal diversity was possibly underestimated.

The sample holds one count of this clone. Its antigen remains unknown. V was pared by 8 bases and J by 5 bases, with 15 bases between. CDR3 size: 13 residues. The assay was immunoSEQ multiplex PCR, and TCRdb's table has in-frame clones only and misses some. The data show 100,000 or so clones, 85% to 90% seen once. J is TRBJ1-2 and V is TRBV12-3 or TRBV12-4; no clear D gene. Sequencing used peripheral blood, obtained on day 0 of AZD1222 vaccination. The TCR comes from an adult in good health. The CDR3 DNA is TGTGCCAGCCAGGTCGACCGCTCTTATGGCTACACCTTC. This gives the protein CASQVDRSYGYTF.